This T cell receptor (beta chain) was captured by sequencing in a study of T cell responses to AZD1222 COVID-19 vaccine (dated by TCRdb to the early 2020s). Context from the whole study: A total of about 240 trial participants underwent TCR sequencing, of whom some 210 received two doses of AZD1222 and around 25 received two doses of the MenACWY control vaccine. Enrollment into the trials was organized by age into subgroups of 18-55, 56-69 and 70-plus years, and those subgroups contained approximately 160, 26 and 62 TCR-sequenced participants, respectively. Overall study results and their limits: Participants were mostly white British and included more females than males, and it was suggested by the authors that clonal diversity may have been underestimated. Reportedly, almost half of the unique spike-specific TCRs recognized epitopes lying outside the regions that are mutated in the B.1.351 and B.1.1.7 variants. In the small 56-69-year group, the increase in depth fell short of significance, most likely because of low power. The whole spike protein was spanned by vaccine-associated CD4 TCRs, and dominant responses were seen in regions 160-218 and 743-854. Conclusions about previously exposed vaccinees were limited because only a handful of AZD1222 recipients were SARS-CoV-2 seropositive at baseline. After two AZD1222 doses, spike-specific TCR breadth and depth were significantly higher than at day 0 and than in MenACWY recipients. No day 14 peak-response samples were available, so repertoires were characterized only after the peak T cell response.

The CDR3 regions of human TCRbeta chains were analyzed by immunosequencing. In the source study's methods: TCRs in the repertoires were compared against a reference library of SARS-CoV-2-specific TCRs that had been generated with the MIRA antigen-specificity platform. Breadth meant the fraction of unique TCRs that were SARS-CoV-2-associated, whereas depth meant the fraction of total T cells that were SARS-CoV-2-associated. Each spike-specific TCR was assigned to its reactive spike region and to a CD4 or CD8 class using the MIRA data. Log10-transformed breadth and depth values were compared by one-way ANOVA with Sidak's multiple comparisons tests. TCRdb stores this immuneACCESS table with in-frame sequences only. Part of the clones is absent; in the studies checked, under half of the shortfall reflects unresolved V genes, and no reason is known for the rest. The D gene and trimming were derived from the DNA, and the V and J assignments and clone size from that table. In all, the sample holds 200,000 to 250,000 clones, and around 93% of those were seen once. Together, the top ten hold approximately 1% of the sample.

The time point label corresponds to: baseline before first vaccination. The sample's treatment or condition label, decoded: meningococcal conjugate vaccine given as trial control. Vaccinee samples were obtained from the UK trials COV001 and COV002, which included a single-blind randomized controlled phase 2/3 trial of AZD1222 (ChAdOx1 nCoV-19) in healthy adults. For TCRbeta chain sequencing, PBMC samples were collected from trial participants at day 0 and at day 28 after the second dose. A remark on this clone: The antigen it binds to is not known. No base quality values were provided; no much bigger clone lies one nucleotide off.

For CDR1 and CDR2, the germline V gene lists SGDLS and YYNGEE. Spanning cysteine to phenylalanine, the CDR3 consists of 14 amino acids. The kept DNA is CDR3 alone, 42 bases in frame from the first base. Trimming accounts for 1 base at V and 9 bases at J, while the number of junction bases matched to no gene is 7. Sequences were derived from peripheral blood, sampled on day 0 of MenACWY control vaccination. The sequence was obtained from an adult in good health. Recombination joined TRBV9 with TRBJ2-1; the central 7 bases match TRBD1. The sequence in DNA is TGTGCCAGCAGCGTATTGGCAGGGGGTTCTGAGCAGTTCTTC. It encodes CASSVLAGGSEQFF.